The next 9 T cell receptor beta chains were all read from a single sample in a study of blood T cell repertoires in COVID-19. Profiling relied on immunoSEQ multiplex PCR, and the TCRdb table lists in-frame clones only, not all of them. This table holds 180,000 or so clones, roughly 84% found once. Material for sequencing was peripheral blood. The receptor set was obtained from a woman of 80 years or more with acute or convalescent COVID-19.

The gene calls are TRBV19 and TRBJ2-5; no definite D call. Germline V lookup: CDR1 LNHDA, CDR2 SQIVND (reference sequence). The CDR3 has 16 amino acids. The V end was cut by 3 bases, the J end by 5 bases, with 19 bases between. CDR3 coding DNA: TGTGCCAGTAGTATTACCGCCCACGCAGGCCGGGAGACCCAGTACTTC. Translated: CASSITAHAGRETQYF.

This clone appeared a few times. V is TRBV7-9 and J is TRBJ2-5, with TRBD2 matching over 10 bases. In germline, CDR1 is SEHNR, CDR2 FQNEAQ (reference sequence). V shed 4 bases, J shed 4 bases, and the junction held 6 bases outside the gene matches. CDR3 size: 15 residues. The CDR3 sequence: CASSSLAGGGETQYF. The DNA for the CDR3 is TGTGCCAGCAGCTCCTTAGCGGGGGGTGGAGAGACCCAGTACTTC.

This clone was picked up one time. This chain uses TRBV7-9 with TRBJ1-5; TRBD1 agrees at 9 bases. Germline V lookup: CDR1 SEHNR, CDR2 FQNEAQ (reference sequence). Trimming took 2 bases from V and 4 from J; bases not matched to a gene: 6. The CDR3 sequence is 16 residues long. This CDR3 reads CASSLYAGTGNQPQHF. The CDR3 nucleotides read TGTGCCAGCAGCTTATACGCCGGGACAGGGAATCAGCCCCAGCATTTT.

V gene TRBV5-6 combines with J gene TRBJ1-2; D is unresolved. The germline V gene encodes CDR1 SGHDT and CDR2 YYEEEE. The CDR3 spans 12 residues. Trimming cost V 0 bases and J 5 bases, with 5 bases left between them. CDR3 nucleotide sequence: TGTGCCAGCAGCTTGGGGCAGTATGGCTACACCTTC. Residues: CASSLGQYGYTF.

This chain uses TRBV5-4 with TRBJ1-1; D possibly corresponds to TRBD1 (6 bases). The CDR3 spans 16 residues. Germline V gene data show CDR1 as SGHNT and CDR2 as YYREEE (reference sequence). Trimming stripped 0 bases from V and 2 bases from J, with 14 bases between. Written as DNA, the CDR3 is TGTGCCAGCAGCTTGGTAGCGGGGGGCGGAAACACTGAAGCTTTCTTT. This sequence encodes CASSLVAGGGNTEAFF.

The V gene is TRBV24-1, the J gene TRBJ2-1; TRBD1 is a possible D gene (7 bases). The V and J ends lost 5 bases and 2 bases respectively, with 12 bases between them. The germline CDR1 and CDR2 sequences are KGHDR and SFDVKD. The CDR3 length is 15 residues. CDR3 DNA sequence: TGTGCCACCAGTGGGCAGGGGGGCGCCTACAATGAGCAGTTCTTC. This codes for CATSGQGGAYNEQFF.

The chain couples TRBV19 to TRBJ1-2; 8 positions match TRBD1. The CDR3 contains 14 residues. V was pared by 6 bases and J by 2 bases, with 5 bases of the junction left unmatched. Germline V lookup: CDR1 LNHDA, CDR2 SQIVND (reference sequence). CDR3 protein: CASRKDRANYGYTF. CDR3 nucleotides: TGTGCCAGTAGGAAGGACAGGGCGAACTATGGCTACACCTTC.

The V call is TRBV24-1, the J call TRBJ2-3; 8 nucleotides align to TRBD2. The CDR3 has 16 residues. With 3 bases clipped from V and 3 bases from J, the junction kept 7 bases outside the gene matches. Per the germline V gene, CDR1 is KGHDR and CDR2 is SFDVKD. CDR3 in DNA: TGTGCCACCAGTGATACCAGCGGGGGTTCGACAGATACGCAGTATTTT. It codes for CATSDTSGGSTDTQYF.

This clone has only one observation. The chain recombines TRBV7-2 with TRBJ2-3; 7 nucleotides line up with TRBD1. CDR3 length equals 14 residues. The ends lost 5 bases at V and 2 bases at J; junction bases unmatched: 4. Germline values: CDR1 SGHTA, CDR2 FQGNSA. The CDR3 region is CASSLGTDTDTQYF. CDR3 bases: TGTGCCAGCAGCCTCGGGACAGACACAGATACGCAGTATTTT.